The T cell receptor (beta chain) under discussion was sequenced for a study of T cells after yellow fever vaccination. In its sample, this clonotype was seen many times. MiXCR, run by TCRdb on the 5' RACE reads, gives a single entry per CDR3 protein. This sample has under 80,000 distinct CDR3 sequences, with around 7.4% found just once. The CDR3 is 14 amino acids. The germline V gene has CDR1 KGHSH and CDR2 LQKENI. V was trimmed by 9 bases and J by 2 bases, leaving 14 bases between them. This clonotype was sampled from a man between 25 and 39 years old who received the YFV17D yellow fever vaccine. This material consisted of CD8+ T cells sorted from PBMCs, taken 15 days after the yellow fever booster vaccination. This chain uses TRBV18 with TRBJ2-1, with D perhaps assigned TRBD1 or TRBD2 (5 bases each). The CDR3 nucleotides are TGTGCCAGTAAGACTGTGGGACCCTACAATGAGCAGTTCTTC. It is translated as CASKTVGPYNEQFF. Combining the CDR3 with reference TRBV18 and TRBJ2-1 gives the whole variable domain NAGVMQNPRHLVRRRGQEARLRCSPMKGHSHVYWYRQLPEEGLKFMVYLQKENIIDESGMPKERFSAEFPKEGPSILRIQQVVRGDSAAYFCASKTVGPYNEQFFGPGTRLTVL.